This T cell receptor (beta chain) was observed in a study of blood T cells in healthy people across ages. The use of a sample-barcoded 5' primer and a J-beta primer mix characterized a second PCR of roughly 6 to 11 cycles. TCRdb analysed the 5' RACE reads with MiXCR anew, one entry per CDR3 protein. The sample consists of about 810,000 distinct CDR3 sequences, 30% to 45% of them appearing once. This clonotype was seen more than once but under ten times. CDR3 length: 15 amino acids. Germline trimming cut 2 bases from V and 6 bases from J; bases unmatched to any gene: 4. Germline CDR1 reads SGHAT; CDR2 reads FQNNGV.

This TCR derives from a man between 18 and 29 years old in good health. This chain links TRBV11-2 with TRBJ2-1; 10 nucleotides line up with TRBD2. The sample consisted of blood. CDR3 sequence reads: CASSLFGLAVNEQFF. The CDR3 nucleotides are TGTGCCAGCAGCTTATTTGGACTAGCGGTCAATGAGCAGTTCTTC. The full variable domain, rest sourced from reference TRBV11-2 and TRBJ2-1, is EAGVAQSPRYKIIEKRQSVAFWCNPISGHATLYWYQQILGQGPKLLIQFQNNGVVDDSQLPKDRFSAERLKGVDSTLKIQPAKLEDSAVYLCASSLFGLAVNEQFFGPGTRLTVL.